A selection of T cell receptor beta chains follows, all from one sample in a study of siplizumab effects on memory and regulatory T cells. The method was immunoSEQ multiplex PCR; TCRdb's version includes in-frame clones alone and lacks a portion of them. The sample carries over 95,000 clones, 85% to 95% recorded once. What was sequenced was non-Treg CD4+ T cells sorted from blood. The receptors originated from a human donor in good health. CDR3s include the opening cysteine and the closing phenylalanine or tryptophan. A D gene is named only where the DNA matches it firmly. Only some rows state a clone size, as once, few, many or a class for expanded clones.

j_gene,v_gene,d_gene,abundance,CDR3aa,CDR3nt
TRBJ2-7,TRBV5-1,-,-,CASRLTQSTYEQYF,TGCGCCAGCAGGTTGACCCAGAGCACCTACGAGCAGTACTTC
TRBJ1-2,TRBV4-3,TRBD1,-,CASSQEQGPYGYTF,TGCGCCAGCAGCCAAGAACAGGGGCCGTATGGCTACACCTTC
TRBJ1-3,TRBV7-9,-,-,CASSFAQPSGGNTIYF,TGTGCCAGCAGCTTTGCACAACCATCTGGTGGAAACACCATATATTTT
TRBJ2-3,TRBV7-2,-,-,CASSLGLGDTQYF,TGTGCCAGCAGCTTAGGTCTAGGGGATACGCAGTATTTT
TRBJ2-1,TRBV18,-,-,CASSPPASGNEQFF,TGTGCCAGCTCCCCGCCCGCTTCTGGCAATGAGCAGTTCTTC
TRBJ2-7,TRBV18,-,-,CASSPAYEQYF,TGTGCCAGCTCGCCAGCCTACGAGCAGTACTTC
TRBJ2-7,TRBV11-3,-,-,CASTHLAYEQYF,TGTGCCAGCACCCACCTAGCCTACGAGCAGTACTTC
TRBJ2-7,TRBV6-5,-,-,CASSYLPPTPPYEQYF,TGTGCCAGCAGTTACCTCCCACCGACACCTCCCTACGAGCAGTACTTC
TRBJ2-3,TRBV15,-,-,CATSQQGRGTDTQYF,TGTGCCACCAGCCAACAGGGTCGGGGCACAGATACGCAGTATTTT
TRBJ2-2,TRBV9,TRBD2,-,CASSDRPLLAGGDTGELFF,TGTGCCAGCAGCGACCGGCCCCTCCTAGCGGGGGGGGACACCGGGGAGCTGTTTTTT
TRBJ1-3,TRBV5-4,-,-,CASSPFRGNTIYF,TGTGCCAGCAGCCCCTTCAGGGGAAACACCATATATTTT
TRBJ1-5,TRBV6-1,-,-,CASSEVVDSNQPQHF,TGTGCCAGCAGTGAAGTGGTGGATAGCAATCAGCCCCAGCATTTT
TRBJ1-2,TRBV7-2,-,-,CASSLDRSYGYTF,TGTGCCAGCAGCCTGGACCGGAGCTATGGCTACACCTTC
TRBJ1-1,TRBV7-9,TRBD1,-,CASSRGTGIMNTEAFF,TGTGCCAGCAGCCGAGGGACAGGCATCATGAACACTGAAGCTTTCTTT
TRBJ2-2,TRBV9,TRBD1,-,CASSVGTGTAGELFF,TGTGCCAGCAGCGTGGGGACAGGGACAGCCGGGGAGCTGTTTTTT
TRBJ2-7,TRBV7-9,-,-,CASSLQGTGEQYF,TGTGCCAGCAGCTTACAGGGGACGGGCGAGCAGTACTTC
TRBJ1-1,TRBV5-8,-,-,CASSRVFGGAEAFF,TGTGCCAGCAGCCGGGTCTTCGGGGGGGCTGAAGCTTTCTTT
TRBJ1-2,TRBV11-1,TRBD1,-,CASSPRFRGDYGYTF,TGTGCCAGCAGCCCCCGTTTCAGGGGGGACTATGGCTACACCTTC
TRBJ1-5,TRBV27,TRBD1,once,CASSFRTGENQPQHF,TGTGCCAGCAGTTTCCGGACAGGGGAAAATCAGCCCCAGCATTTT
TRBJ1-2,TRBV5-1,-,-,CASSTQGSNYGYTF,TGCGCCAGCAGCACCCAGGGATCCAACTATGGCTACACCTTC
TRBJ2-5,TRBV9,TRBD1,-,CASSSRQGARGETQYF,TGTGCCAGCAGCTCCCGACAGGGGGCGCGCGGAGAGACCCAGTACTTC
TRBJ2-5,TRBV5-6,-,-,CASSLVGGQETQYF,TGTGCCAGCAGCTTGGTGGGAGGACAAGAGACCCAGTACTTC
TRBJ1-1,TRBV28,-,-,CASTLHDAWLNTEAFF,TGTGCCAGCACTTTACACGACGCTTGGTTGAACACTGAAGCTTTCTTT
TRBJ2-3,TRBV19,TRBD2,-,CASSPGLAGTQGDTQYF,TGTGCCAGTAGTCCAGGACTAGCGGGGACCCAGGGAGATACGCAGTATTTT
TRBJ1-5,TRBV21-1,-,-,CASQEGVDSNQPQHF,TGTGCCAGTCAGGAGGGGGTAGATAGCAATCAGCCCCAGCATTTT
TRBJ2-5,TRBV28,-,-,CASSPLRGGIQETQYF,TGTGCCAGCAGCCCCCTGAGGGGGGGGATCCAAGAGACCCAGTACTTC
TRBJ2-3,TRBV5-1,-,-,CASSLGWVTDTQYF,TGCGCCAGCAGCTTGGGATGGGTAACAGATACGCAGTATTTT
TRBJ2-6,TRBV6-5,-,-,CASRGGLGANVLTF,TGTGCCAGCAGAGGGGGGCTGGGGGCCAACGTCCTGACTTTC
TRBJ1-4,TRBV18,TRBD1,-,CASSPPGGAANEKLFF,TGTGCCAGCTCACCTCCAGGGGGCGCGGCTAATGAAAAACTGTTTTTT
TRBJ1-2,TRBV7-9,TRBD1,-,CASSLAEGANYGYTF,TGTGCCAGCAGCTTAGCGGAGGGGGCCAACTATGGCTACACCTTC
TRBJ2-5,TRBV5-5,-,-,CASSWGADQLQTQYF,TGTGCCAGCAGCTGGGGGGCAGACCAATTGCAGACCCAGTACTTC
TRBJ2-5,TRBV2,-,-,CASSELRSVETQYF,TGTGCCAGCAGTGAACTACGTTCGGTGGAGACCCAGTACTTC
TRBJ1-5,TRBV2,-,-,CASSDMVLSNQPQHF,TGTGCCAGCAGTGATATGGTCTTGAGCAATCAGCCCCAGCATTTT
TRBJ2-2,TRBV7-2,-,-,CASATWGAGELFF,TGTGCCAGCGCAACATGGGGGGCCGGGGAGCTGTTTTTT
TRBJ2-2,TRBV11-2,TRBD2,once,CASSPRVGGNGELFF,TGTGCCAGCAGCCCCCGGGTGGGGGGGAACGGGGAGCTGTTTTTT
TRBJ2-1,TRBV14,TRBD2,-,CASSRTSGGVYNEQFF,TGTGCCAGCAGCCGGACTAGCGGGGGGGTCTACAATGAGCAGTTCTTC
TRBJ2-5,TRBV12-5,-,-,CASGLVETQYF,TGTGCTAGTGGTTTGGTGGAGACCCAGTACTTC
TRBJ2-4,TRBV5-6,-,-,CASSPGQYNIQYF,TGTGCCAGCAGCCCCGGACAGTATAACATTCAGTACTTC
TRBJ2-6,TRBV5-1,-,-,CASSIGPFSSGANVLTF,TGCGCCAGCAGCATAGGACCTTTCAGCTCTGGGGCCAACGTCCTGACTTTC
TRBJ1-5,TRBV7-2,-,-,CASSLYISNQPQHF,TGTGCCAGCAGCCTATATATAAGCAATCAGCCCCAGCATTTT
TRBJ1-6,TRBV2,-,-,CASSAVDNSPLHF,TGTGCCAGCAGTGCCGTGGATAATTCACCCCTCCACTTT
TRBJ2-5,TRBV18,TRBD2,-,CASSPTGGVQETQYF,TGTGCCAGCTCACCAACGGGGGGGGTCCAAGAGACCCAGTACTTC
TRBJ2-7,TRBV29-1,-,-,CSVAPGGPYEQYF,TGCAGCGTTGCCCCAGGGGGGCCTTACGAGCAGTACTTC
TRBJ1-4,TRBV19,TRBD1,-,CASSAQFQGAGEKLFF,TGTGCCAGTAGTGCCCAGTTTCAGGGGGCGGGTGAAAAACTGTTTTTT
TRBJ2-7,TRBV7-2,-,-,CASRLGVGRYEQYF,TGTGCCAGCAGATTGGGTGTGGGGCGTTACGAGCAGTACTTC
TRBJ1-1,TRBV7-9,-,-,CASILTGDWNTEAFF,TGTGCCAGCATCCTGACGGGGGACTGGAACACTGAAGCTTTCTTT